A few counts support the clone carrying this T cell receptor (beta chain). What it binds is not known. This entry is derived from a study of CD8+CD57+ T cells in acquired aplastic anemia. The wider study: When averaged, DNA from sorted CD4+ and CD8+ cells came to approximately 3.2 ug.

Study-level findings and limits: Overlap between patients and controls comprised twenty-nine CD8+ CDR3 sequences.

All patients picked for sequencing had shown, by flow cytometry, an expansion of CD8+CD57+ cells. Severe acquired aplastic anemia was diagnosed in all patients. Blood sampling was performed on the patients, and none of them had received therapy by then. The template used for profiling TCR beta VDJ and CDR3 was genomic DNA. TCRdb reprocessed the reads via MiXCR and lists one record per CDR3 protein. The repertoire has 160,000 or so distinct CDR3 sequences, 70% to 80% of them found once; the top ten carry around 45%. The specimen was sorted CD4+, CD8+, or CD8+CD57+ T cells (not recorded which) from PBMCs. This TCR derives from a human donor with aplastic anemia.

CDR3 sequence: CASGSYEQYF. The CDR3 nucleotides read TGTGCCAGCGGGTCCTACGAGCAGTACTTC. This chain joins TRBV7-9 and TRBJ2-7; D call uncertain. The V and J ends lost 8 bases and 1 base respectively, with 3 bases between them. Looked up from germline, CDR1 is SEHNR and CDR2 is FQNEAQ (reference sequence). This CDR3 contains 10 residues.